The 24 T cell receptor beta chains given below trace back to one sample, sequenced in a study of shared clonotypes between healthy human individuals. Clones were sequenced by immunoSEQ multiplex PCR, and TCRdb holds only the in-frame ones, with some missing. The repertoire holds about 2.4 million clones, approximately 90% seen once, with roughly 0.13% in the top ten. The sample was naive CD4+ T cells sorted from blood. The subset: CD45RA+ positively selected. These receptors all come from a man aged 18 to 29 in good health.

The CDR3: CASTEPGLNYGYTF. CDR3 coding DNA: TGTGCCAGCACCGAACCGGGGCTCAACTATGGCTACACCTTC. This chain joins TRBV6-5 and TRBJ1-2, with a weak D call TRBD1 (5 bases). The CDR3 contains 14 residues. Germline V gene sequence: CDR1 MNHEY, CDR2 SVGAGI. V was clipped by 7 bases and J by 2 bases, with 14 bases between them.

This clone has a single count. The V gene is TRBV2, the J gene TRBJ2-2, with 7 bases aligning to TRBD2. The V gene end was trimmed by 2 bases and the J gene end by 5 bases; junction bases not matched to a gene: 8. Per germline, CDR1 SNHLY and CDR2 FYNNEI. There are 16 residues in the CDR3. The CDR3: CASSELAGRGTGELFF. DNA for the CDR3: TGTGCCAGCAGTGAACTGGCGGGGAGGGGAACCGGGGAGCTGTTTTTT.

This chain links TRBV19 with TRBJ1-4, with a possible D match to TRBD1 (5 bases). The germline V and J ends were trimmed by 7 bases and 5 bases, with 14 bases remaining between them. CDR3 length: 14 residues. Germline CDR1 LNHDA, CDR2 SQIVND (reference sequence). The chain's CDR3 is CASNPQEGNEKLFF. CDR3 coding DNA: TGTGCCAGTAACCCACAGGAGGGGAATGAAAAACTGTTTTTT.

This clone was found a few times. V usage is TRBV7-9 and J usage is TRBJ1-4, with 7 bases lining up with TRBD1. The CDR3 has 13 amino acids. V dropped 4 bases and J dropped 10; count of bases not matched to a gene: 6. The V gene's germline CDR1 is SEHNR and CDR2 FQNEAQ (reference sequence). The CDR3 coding sequence is TGTGCCAGCAGCTCCCAGGGGGTGGGAAAACTGTTTTTT. Translating gives CASSSQGVGKLFF.

The CDR3 DNA sequence: TGTGCCAGTAGTATAGCGGGCTACGGGGGGACAACTGAAGCTTTCTTT. Protein sequence: CASSIAGYGGTTEAFF. V usage is TRBV19 and J usage is TRBJ1-1, with D tentatively TRBD1 (6 bases). In germline, CDR1 is LNHDA, CDR2 SQIVND (reference sequence). Trimming took off 1 base at V and 5 bases at J, with 17 bases between the two ends. The CDR3 is made up of 16 amino acids.

In its sample, this clone was seen once. This sequence joins TRBV2 and TRBJ2-2; D is perhaps TRBD2 (5 bases). Trimming pared 6 bases from V and 3 bases from J, leaving 11 bases between. Per the germline V gene, CDR1 is SNHLY and CDR2 is FYNNEI. CDR3 length: 14 amino acids. The CDR3, as DNA: TGTGCCAGCAGGAGGGAGAGGGACACCGGGGAGCTGTTTTTT. This encodes CASRRERDTGELFF.

The CDR3 here is CASRDRGSTDTQYF. The DNA of the CDR3 is TGTGCCAGCAGGGACAGGGGTAGCACAGATACGCAGTATTTT. V is TRBV6-5 and J is TRBJ2-3; 9 bases line up with TRBD1. The V gene end was trimmed by 6 bases and the J gene end by 0 bases; junction bases not matched to a gene: 1. Germline loops: CDR1 MNHEY, CDR2 SVGAGI. This CDR3 is built from 14 residues.

This clone was found once. The rearrangement links TRBV5-1 to TRBJ2-1; D perhaps matches TRBD1 (5 bases). The germline V gene has CDR1 SGHRS and CDR2 YFSETQ. This CDR3 has 15 amino acids. The ends were cut back, 6 bases at V and 0 bases at J, with 13 bases in the middle. The CDR3 protein is CASNPRESSYNEQFF. The CDR3 DNA sequence: TGCGCCAGCAACCCCAGGGAAAGCTCCTACAATGAGCAGTTCTTC.

The J gene is TRBJ1-4, the V gene TRBV18, with 7 bases lining up with TRBD1. After removal of 3 bases from V and 7 bases from J, the junction contained 8 bases not matched to a gene. Germline lookup yields CDR1 KGHSH and CDR2 LQKENI. The CDR3 is made up of 15 amino acids. CDR3 loop: CASSPGRGLVEKLFF. The CDR3 DNA reads as TGTGCCAGCTCACCCGGGAGGGGGCTTGTTGAAAAACTGTTTTTT. The full variable domain, completed using reference TRBV18 and TRBJ1-4, is NAGVMQNPRHLVRRRGQEARLRCSPMKGHSHVYWYRQLPEEGLKFMVYLQKENIIDESGMPKERFSAEFPKEGPSILRIQQVVRGDSAAYFCASSPGRGLVEKLFFGSGTQLSVL.

J is TRBJ1-5 and V is TRBV7-6; 7 nucleotides align to TRBD1. Per the germline V gene, CDR1 is SGHVS and CDR2 is FNYEAQ. J gave up 4 bases and V 2 bases, and 5 bases lay outside the gene matches. The CDR3 covers 15 residues. The CDR3 nucleotides are TGTGCCAGCAGCTTATCGACAGGGCCAAATCAGCCCCAGCATTTT. Translation gives CASSLSTGPNQPQHF.

The CDR3: CASRAGTSGSETQYF. CDR3 nucleotides: TGTGCCAGCCGAGCAGGGACTAGCGGGAGTGAGACCCAGTACTTC. This chain uses TRBV6-1 with TRBJ2-5; 14 bases agree with TRBD2. CDR1 is MNHNS, CDR2 SASEGT, per germline. The CDR3 extends over 15 amino acids. The ends lost 8 bases at V and 5 bases at J; junction bases unmatched: 7.

A remark on this clone: Within the sample, other DNA sequences also encode this same CDR3. The CDR3 sequence: CASSVDQGSAYGYTF. CDR3 in DNA: TGTGCCAGCAGCGTAGATCAAGGCTCGGCCTATGGCTACACCTTC. This sequence joins TRBV9 and TRBJ1-2; D uncertain. Germline CDR1 is SGDLS and CDR2 is YYNGEE. V gave up 0 bases and J gave up 4 bases, with 13 bases separating them. This CDR3 has 15 residues.

The gene calls are TRBV11-2 and TRBJ2-1; 9 bases are a match to TRBD2. Germline CDR1 reads SGHAT; CDR2 reads FQNNGV. Germline trimming cut 5 bases from V and 7 bases from J; bases unmatched to any gene: 12. CDR3 size: 16 residues. Here the CDR3 DNA reads TGTGCCAGCAGCCGCGAACGAGCGGGGGGTTGGAATGAGCAGTTCTTC. Translation: CASSRERAGGWNEQFF.

This chain joins TRBV11-2 and TRBJ1-3, with no clear D. The V gene lost 1 base and the J gene lost 0 bases, with 7 bases spanning the gap. The CDR3 sequence is 15 residues long. Looked up from germline, CDR1 is SGHAT and CDR2 is FQNNGV. CDR3 nucleotide sequence: TGTGCCAGCAGCTTAGCCCAGGACTCTGGAAACACCATATATTTT. Protein sequence: CASSLAQDSGNTIYF.

About this clone itself: Other DNA sequences from this sample encode an identical CDR3 as well. This chain uses TRBV5-1 with TRBJ2-5, with TRBD1 identical over 8 bases. Germline lookup yields CDR1 SGHRS and CDR2 YFSETQ. Trimming at V came to 0 bases and at J to 4 bases, leaving 5 bases not matched to a gene. This CDR3 comprises 15 residues. CDR3: CASSLDGTGGETQYF. CDR3 sequence (DNA): TGCGCCAGCAGCTTGGACGGGACAGGCGGAGAGACCCAGTACTTC. The whole variable domain, filled in from reference TRBV5-1 and TRBJ2-5, reads KAGVTQTPRYLIKTRGQQVTLSCSPISGHRSVSWYQQTPGQGLQFLFEYFSETQRNKGNFPGRFSGRQFSNSRSEMNVSTLELGDSALYLCASSLDGTGGETQYFGPGTRLLVL.

The chain joins TRBV4-1 to TRBJ2-2; D gene unclear. CDR1 is MGHRA, CDR2 YSYEKL, per germline. The V and J ends lost 0 bases and 1 base respectively, with 6 bases between them. The CDR3 extends over 15 amino acids. CDR3 nucleotides: TGCGCCAGCAGCCAAGATAGTTGGAACACCGGGGAGCTGTTTTTT. This encodes CASSQDSWNTGELFF.

This chain uses TRBV19 with TRBJ2-5; D uncertain. The germline CDR1 and CDR2 sequences are LNHDA and SQIVND (reference sequence). Trimming shortened V by 5 bases and J by 5 bases, and 9 bases separated the two germline ends. This CDR3 is 12 amino acids long. The CDR3 is CASSVMGETQYF. In DNA form, the CDR3 reads TGTGCCAGTAGTGTGATGGGGGAGACCCAGTACTTC.

V is TRBV7-9 and J is TRBJ1-5; D gene unclear. The CDR3 is 13 residues long. Deletions cut 1 base from V and 6 bases from J, with 7 bases between. In germline, CDR1 is SEHNR, CDR2 FQNEAQ (reference sequence). For the CDR3, the DNA is TGTGCCAGCAGCTTAGGCGCGGGTCAGCCCCAGCATTTT. Its protein product is CASSLGAGQPQHF.

The CDR3 here is CASSGSVANTGELFF. CDR3 DNA sequence: TGCGCCAGCAGTGGATCAGTCGCGAACACCGGGGAGCTGTTTTTT. V gene TRBV5-1 combines with J gene TRBJ2-2; D remains ambiguous. The CDR3 runs 15 residues. V shed 5 bases and J shed 0 bases, with 11 bases lying between them. Germline loops: CDR1 SGHRS, CDR2 YFSETQ.

CDR3 DNA: TGTGCCAGCACCCGGGTCCTAGGGGGCAATCAGCCCCAGCATTTT. It encodes CASTRVLGGNQPQHF. This chain joins TRBV6-1 and TRBJ1-5, with a weak D call TRBD1 (5 bases). From germline, CDR1 is MNHNS and CDR2 SASEGT. The V gene lost 7 bases and the J gene lost 2 bases, with 15 bases spanning the gap. CDR3 size: 15 residues.

The chain joins TRBV19 to TRBJ2-2; D ambiguous. Germline assignment: CDR1 LNHDA and CDR2 SQIVND (reference sequence). This CDR3 region has 15 residues. The ends were cut back, 7 bases at V and 3 bases at J, with 15 bases in the middle. CDR3 sequence reads: CASINSGLDTGELFF. Here the CDR3 DNA reads TGTGCCAGTATAAATAGTGGATTGGACACCGGGGAGCTGTTTTTT.

The rearrangement uses TRBV11-2 and TRBJ2-7, with TRBD2 as a possible D gene (5 bases). Germline loops: CDR1 SGHAT, CDR2 FQNNGV. The CDR3 spans 15 residues. The V end lost 5 bases, the J end lost 0 bases, and 14 bases lay between the germline ends. The CDR3 sequence: CASSRGSASSYEQYF. The CDR3 region has the DNA TGTGCCAGCAGCCGAGGGTCTGCGAGCTCCTACGAGCAGTACTTC.

The chain employs TRBV29-1 and TRBJ2-7, with 7 positions matching TRBD1. The CDR3 runs 14 residues. V lost 4 bases and J lost 4; bases outside the gene matches: 10. Looked up from germline, CDR1 is SQVTM and CDR2 is ANQGSEA. As DNA, the CDR3 is TGCAGCGTTGCCCTTTCGACAGGGCCTTACGAGCAGTACTTC. Translating gives CSVALSTGPYEQYF.

This clone occurred once. The gene calls are TRBV5-4 and TRBJ2-7; D possibly uses TRBD1 or TRBD2 (7 bases each). V shed 4 bases and J shed 4 bases, with 21 bases lying between them. The CDR3 is 16 residues long. Germline-derived CDR1 and CDR2 are SGHNT and YYREEE (reference sequence). The CDR3 DNA reads TGTGCCAGCAGCCCATCGGCAGGGGGGGGGCTTTACGAGCAGTACTTC. Protein product: CASSPSAGGGLYEQYF.